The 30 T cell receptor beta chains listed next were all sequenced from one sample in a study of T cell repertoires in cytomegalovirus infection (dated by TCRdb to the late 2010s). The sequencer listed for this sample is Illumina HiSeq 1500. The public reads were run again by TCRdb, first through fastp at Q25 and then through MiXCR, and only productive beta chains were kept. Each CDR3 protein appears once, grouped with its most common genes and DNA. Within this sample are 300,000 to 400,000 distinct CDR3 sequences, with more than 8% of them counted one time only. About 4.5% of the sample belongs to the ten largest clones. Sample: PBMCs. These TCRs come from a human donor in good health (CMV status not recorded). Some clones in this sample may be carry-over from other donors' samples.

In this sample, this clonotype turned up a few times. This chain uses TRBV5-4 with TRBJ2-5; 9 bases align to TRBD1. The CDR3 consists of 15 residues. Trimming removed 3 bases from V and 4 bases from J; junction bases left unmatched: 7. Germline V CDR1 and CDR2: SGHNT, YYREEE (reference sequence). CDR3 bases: TGTGCCAGCAGCTCGGGGGACAGGGCCAGAGAGACCCAGTACTTC. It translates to CASSSGDRARETQYF.

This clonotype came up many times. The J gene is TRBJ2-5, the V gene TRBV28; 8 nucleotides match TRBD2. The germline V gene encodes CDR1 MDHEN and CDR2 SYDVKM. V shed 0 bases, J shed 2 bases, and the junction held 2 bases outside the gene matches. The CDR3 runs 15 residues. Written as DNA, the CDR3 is TGTGCCAGCAGTTTATGGAGCGGGGGTCAAGAGACCCAGTACTTC. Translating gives CASSLWSGGQETQYF. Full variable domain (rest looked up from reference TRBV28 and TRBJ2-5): DVKVTQSSRYLVKRTGEKVFLECVQDMDHENMFWYRQDPGLGLRLIYFSYDVKMKEKGDIPEGYSVSREKKERFSLILESASTNQTSMYLCASSLWSGGQETQYFGPGTRLLVL.

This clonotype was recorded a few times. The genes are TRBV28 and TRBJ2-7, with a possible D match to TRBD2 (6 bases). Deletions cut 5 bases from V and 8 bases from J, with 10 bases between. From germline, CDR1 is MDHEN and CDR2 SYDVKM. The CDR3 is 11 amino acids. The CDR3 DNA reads TGTGCCAGCAGTACTGGGAGGCAGCAGTACTTC. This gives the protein CASSTGRQQYF. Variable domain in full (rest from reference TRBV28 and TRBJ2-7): DVKVTQSSRYLVKRTGEKVFLECVQDMDHENMFWYRQDPGLGLRLIYFSYDVKMKEKGDIPEGYSVSREKKERFSLILESASTNQTSMYLCASSTGRQQYFGPGTRLTVT.

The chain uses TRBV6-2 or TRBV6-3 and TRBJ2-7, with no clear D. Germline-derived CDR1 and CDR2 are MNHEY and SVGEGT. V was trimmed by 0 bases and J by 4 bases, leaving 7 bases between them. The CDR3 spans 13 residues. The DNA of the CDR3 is TGTGCCAGCAGTTACTCGTCCCCTTACGAGCAGTACTTC. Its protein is CASSYSSPYEQYF.

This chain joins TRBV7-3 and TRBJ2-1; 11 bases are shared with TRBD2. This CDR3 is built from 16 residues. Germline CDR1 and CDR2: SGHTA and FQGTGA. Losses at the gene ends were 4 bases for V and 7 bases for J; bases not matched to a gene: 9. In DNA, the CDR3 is TGTGCCAGCAGCTCGGTCGGGACTAGCGGATATAATGAGCAGTTCTTC. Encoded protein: CASSSVGTSGYNEQFF.

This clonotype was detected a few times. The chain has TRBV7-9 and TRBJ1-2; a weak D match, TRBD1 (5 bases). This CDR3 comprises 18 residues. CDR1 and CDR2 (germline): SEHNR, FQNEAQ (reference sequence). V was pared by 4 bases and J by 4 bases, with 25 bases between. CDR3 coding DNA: TGTGCCAGCAGCTCTCCACCCCAGGGACGGAGACCGCCCTATGGCTACACCTTC. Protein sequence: CASSSPPQGRRPPYGYTF.

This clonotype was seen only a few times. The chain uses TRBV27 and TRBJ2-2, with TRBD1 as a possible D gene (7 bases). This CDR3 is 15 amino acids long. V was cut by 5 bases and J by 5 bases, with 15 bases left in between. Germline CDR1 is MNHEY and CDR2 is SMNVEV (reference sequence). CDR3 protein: CASSLEQGGTGELFF. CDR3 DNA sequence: TGTGCCAGCAGTCTCGAGCAGGGGGGAACCGGGGAGCTGTTTTTT.

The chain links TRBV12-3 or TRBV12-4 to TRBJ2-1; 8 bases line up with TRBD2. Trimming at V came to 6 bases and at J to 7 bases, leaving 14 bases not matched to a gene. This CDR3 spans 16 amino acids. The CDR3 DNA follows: TGTGCCAGCAGCCTTTTCGGGGGGGCCTTGAAGAATGAGCAGTTCTTC. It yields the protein CASSLFGGALKNEQFF.

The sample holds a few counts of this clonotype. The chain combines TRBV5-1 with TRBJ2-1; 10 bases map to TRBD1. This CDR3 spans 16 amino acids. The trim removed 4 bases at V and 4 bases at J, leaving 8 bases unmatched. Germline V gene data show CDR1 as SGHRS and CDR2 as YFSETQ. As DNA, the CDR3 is TGCGCCAGCAGCCCCCGGGGACAGGGGTTATACAATGAGCAGTTCTTC. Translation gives CASSPRGQGLYNEQFF.

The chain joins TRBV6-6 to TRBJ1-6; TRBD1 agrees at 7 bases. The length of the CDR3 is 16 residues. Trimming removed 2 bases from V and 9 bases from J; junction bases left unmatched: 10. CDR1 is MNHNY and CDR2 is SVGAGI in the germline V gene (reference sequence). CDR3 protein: CASSYKASTGISPLHF. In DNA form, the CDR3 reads TGTGCCAGCAGTTACAAGGCTTCGACAGGGATTTCACCCCTCCACTTT.

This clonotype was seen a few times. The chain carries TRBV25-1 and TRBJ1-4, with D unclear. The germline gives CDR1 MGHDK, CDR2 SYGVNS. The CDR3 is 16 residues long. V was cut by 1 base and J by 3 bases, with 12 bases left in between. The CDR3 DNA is TGTGCCAGCAGTGAATTGGGCGTTGGGGCTAATGAAAAACTGTTTTTT. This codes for CASSELGVGANEKLFF.

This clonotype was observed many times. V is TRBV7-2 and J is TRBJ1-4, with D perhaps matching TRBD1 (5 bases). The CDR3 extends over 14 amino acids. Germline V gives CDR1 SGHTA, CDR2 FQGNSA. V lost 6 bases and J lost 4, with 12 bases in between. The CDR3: CASSFGTLNEKLFF. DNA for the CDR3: TGTGCCAGCAGTTTCGGGACCCTTAATGAAAAACTGTTTTTT.

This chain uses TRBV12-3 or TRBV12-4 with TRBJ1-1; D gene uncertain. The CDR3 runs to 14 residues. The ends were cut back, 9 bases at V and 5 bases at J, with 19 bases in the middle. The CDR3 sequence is CASRSNGLRTEAFF. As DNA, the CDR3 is TGTGCCAGTCGGTCAAACGGCCTAAGGACTGAAGCTTTCTTT.

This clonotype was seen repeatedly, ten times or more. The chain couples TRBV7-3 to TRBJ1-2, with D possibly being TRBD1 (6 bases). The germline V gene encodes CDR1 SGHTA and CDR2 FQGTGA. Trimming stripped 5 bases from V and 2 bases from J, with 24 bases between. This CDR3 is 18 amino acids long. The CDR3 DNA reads TGTGCCAGCAGCCTTTATCCGGGACAAGACTCCTCCAACTATGGCTACACCTTC. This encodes CASSLYPGQDSSNYGYTF.

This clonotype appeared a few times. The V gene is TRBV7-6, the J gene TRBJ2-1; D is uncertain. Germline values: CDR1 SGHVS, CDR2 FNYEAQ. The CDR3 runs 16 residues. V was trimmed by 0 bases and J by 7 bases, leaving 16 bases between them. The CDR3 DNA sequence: TGTGCCAGCAGCTTAGCGGGTTCGAGTGGGATGAATGAGCAGTTCTTC. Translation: CASSLAGSSGMNEQFF.

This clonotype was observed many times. For the CDR3, the DNA is TGTGCCAGCAGTTTATCCCCGGGGGTAGGGAACGAGCAGTACTTC. Its translation: CASSLSPGVGNEQYF. The chain carries TRBV27 and TRBJ2-7; TRBD2 is a possible D gene (6 bases). CDR1 MNHEY and CDR2 SMNVEV come from the germline V gene (reference sequence). Trimming stripped 0 bases from V and 5 bases from J, with 14 bases between. The CDR3 has 15 residues.

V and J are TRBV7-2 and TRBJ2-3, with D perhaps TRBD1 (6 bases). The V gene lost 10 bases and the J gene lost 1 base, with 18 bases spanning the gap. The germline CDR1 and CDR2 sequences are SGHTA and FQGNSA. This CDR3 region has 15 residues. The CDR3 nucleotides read TGTGCCACCTTCGAAATAGGGGGACGCACAGATACGCAGTATTTT. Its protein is CATFEIGGRTDTQYF.

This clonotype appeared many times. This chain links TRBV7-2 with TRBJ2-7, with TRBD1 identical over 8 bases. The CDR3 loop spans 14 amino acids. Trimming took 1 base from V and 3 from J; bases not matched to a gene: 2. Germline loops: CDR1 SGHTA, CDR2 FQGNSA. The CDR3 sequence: CASSLGGTGYEQYF. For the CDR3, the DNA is TGTGCCAGCAGCTTAGGGGGGACAGGCTACGAGCAGTACTTC.

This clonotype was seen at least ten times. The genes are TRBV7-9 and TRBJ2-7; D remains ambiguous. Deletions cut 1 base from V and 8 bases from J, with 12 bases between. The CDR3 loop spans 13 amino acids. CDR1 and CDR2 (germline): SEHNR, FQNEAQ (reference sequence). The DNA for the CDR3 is TGTGCCAGCAGCTTAGTGGACGTACAAAAGCAGTACTTC. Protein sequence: CASSLVDVQKQYF.

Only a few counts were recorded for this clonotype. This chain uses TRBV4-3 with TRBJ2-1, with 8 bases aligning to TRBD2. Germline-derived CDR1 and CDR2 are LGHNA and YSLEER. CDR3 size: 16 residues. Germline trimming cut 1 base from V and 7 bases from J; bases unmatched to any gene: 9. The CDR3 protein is CASSQVAGGVVNEQFF. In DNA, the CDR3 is TGCGCCAGCAGCCAAGTCGCGGGAGGAGTAGTGAATGAGCAGTTCTTC.

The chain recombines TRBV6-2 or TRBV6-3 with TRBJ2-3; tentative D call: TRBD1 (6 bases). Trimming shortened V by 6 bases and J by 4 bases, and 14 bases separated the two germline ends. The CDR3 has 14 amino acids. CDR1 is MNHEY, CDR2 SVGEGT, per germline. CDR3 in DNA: TGTGCCAGCAGACCGACGGGGACACCAGATACGCAGTATTTT. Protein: CASRPTGTPDTQYF.

The CDR3 region is CASSLYAGGNEQFF. The CDR3 nucleotides are TGTGCCAGCAGTTTATACGCAGGGGGCAATGAGCAGTTCTTC. V and J are TRBV12-3 or TRBV12-4 and TRBJ2-1; 7 nucleotides agree with TRBD1. The CDR3 consists of 14 residues. Germline trimming cut 2 bases from V and 6 bases from J; bases unmatched to any gene: 4.

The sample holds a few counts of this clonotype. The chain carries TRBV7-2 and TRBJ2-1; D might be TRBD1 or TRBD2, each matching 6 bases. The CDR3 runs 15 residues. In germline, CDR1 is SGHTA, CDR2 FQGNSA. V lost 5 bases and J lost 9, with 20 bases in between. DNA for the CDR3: TGTGCCAGCAGCCTTGGGGGGCCGAGTTTGGGTGAGCAGTTCTTC. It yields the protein CASSLGGPSLGEQFF.

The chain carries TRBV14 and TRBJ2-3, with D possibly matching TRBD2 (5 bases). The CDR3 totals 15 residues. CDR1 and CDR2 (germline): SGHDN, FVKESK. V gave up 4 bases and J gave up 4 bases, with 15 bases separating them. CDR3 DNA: TGTGCCAGCAGCCGAGAGTCCGGGATCCCAGATACGCAGTATTTT. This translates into CASSRESGIPDTQYF.

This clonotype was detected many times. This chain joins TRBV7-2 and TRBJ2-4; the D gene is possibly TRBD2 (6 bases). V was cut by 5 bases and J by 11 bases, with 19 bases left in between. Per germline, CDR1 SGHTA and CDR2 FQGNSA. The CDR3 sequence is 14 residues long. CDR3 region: CASSRSWGETLQYF. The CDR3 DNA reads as TGTGCCAGCAGCCGCTCTTGGGGGGAGACGCTTCAGTACTTC. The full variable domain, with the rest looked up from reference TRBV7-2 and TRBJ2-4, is GAGVSQSPSNKVTEKGKDVELRCDPISGHTALYWYRQSLGQGLEFLIYFQGNSAPDKSGLPSDRFSAERTGGSVSTLTIQRTQQEDSAVYLCASSRSWGETLQYFGAGTRLSVL.

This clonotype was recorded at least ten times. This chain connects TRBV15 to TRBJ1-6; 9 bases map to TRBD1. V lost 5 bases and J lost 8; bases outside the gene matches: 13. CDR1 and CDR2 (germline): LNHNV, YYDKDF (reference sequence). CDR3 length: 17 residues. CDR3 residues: CATSPGQGPVRDSPLHF. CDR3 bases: TGTGCCACCAGCCCGGGACAGGGACCGGTTAGGGATTCACCCCTCCACTTT.

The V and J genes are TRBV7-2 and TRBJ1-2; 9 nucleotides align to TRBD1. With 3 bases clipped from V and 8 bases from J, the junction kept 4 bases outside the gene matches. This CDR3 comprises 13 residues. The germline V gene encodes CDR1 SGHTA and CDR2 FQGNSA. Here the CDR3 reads CASSFDRGSGYTF. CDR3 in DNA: TGTGCCAGCAGCTTTGACAGGGGGTCCGGCTACACCTTC.

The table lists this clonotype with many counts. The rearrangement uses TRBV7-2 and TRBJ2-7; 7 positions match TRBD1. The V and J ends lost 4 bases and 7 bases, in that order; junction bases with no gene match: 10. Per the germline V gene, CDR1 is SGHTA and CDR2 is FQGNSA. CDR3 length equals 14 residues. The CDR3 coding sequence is TGTGCCAGCAGCTCGGGACAGCCTGGGATAGAGCAGTACTTC. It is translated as CASSSGQPGIEQYF.

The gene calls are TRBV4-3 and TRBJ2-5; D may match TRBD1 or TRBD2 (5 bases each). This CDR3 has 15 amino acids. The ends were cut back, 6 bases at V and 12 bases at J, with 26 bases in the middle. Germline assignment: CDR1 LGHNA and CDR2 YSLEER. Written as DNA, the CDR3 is TGCGCCAGCAGACCAGAGAGGGGCCCAGGTTGTAGTGAGTACTTC. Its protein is CASRPERGPGCSEYF.

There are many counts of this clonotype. The CDR3 here is CASSLKATINYGYTF. In DNA form, the CDR3 reads TGTGCCAGCAGCTTAAAGGCGACGATCAACTATGGCTACACCTTC. This chain links TRBV7-2 with TRBJ1-2; D uncertain. Looked up from germline, CDR1 is SGHTA and CDR2 is FQGNSA. The CDR3 has 15 residues. The V end was cut by 2 bases, the J end by 2 bases, with 12 bases between.